This T cell receptor (beta chain) was identified during a study of blood T cell repertoires in COVID-19. Study-wide context: Sample material is recorded as cDNA or gDNA derived from T cells, B-cell-depleted T cells, or PBMCs.

The CDR3 is made up of 18 amino acids. Germline V gene sequence: CDR1 SGHRS, CDR2 YFSETQ. With V trimmed by 0 bases and J by 7 bases, 14 bases remained unmatched. Enrolled during active infection, Seattle patients were then followed longitudinally. Only in-frame clones appear in the TCRdb table, and some are missing; sequencing was by immunoSEQ multiplex PCR. The sample records under 250,000 clones, over 75% being singletons. This receptor was obtained from a man aged 50 to 59 with COVID-19, enrolled during active disease. This sequence joins TRBV5-1 and TRBJ2-1; 9 nucleotides match TRBD2. Sequenced sample: peripheral blood. CDR3 residues: CASSLGLAGVWSGNEQFF. CDR3 nucleotide sequence: TGCGCCAGCAGCTTGGGGTTAGCGGGGGTGTGGAGTGGGAATGAGCAGTTCTTC.